Included here is one T cell receptor beta chain sequence, with context. Its antigen target is currently unknown. No qualities accompany the bases; no much larger clone lies one base away. This sample is drawn from a study of PD-L1 blockade in urothelial cancer (dated by TCRdb to about 2017). A note on the overall study: Every patient began therapy at some point between 2013 and 2015 and was given atezolizumab 1,200 mg intravenously every 3 weeks. Durable clinical benefit was achieved by nine patients and was not achieved by 20 patients. Patients had an ECOG performance status of 0 or 1 and had received between 0 and 3 prior chemotherapy regimens. About 85% of the roughly 29 patients were males with bladder-origin urothelial cancer, and 18 of 29 reported a prior smoking history. A median of roughly 140,000 T cells and some 90,000 unique TCRs was obtained from blood samples, and a median clonality of roughly 0.08 was observed. Pretreatment blood TCR-seq was available for twenty-nine patients, at least one posttreatment blood collection was obtained for about 25 patients, and tumor TCR-seq was available for about 25 patients. Blood samples were analyzed at 3 weeks after treatment start (second dose) and at 6 weeks after treatment start. Durable clinical benefit was defined as progression-free survival longer than 6 months, and TCR features were also tested against progression-free and overall survival. The study was an exploratory multi-omic analysis of somatic, immune and clinical correlates of response to PD-L1 blockade with atezolizumab in urothelial cancer. Pretreatment tumor samples and matched peripheral blood, collected serially before and after atezolizumab treatment, underwent TCR sequencing. Whole exome sequencing and RNA sequencing of pretreatment tumors were performed alongside TCR sequencing in the same patients. Overall study outcomes, separate from this receptor: Because of the small sample size (n ≈ 28) and the many exploratory analyses performed, the results are intended to be regarded as hypothesis-generating. Greater expansion of tumor-associated TCR clones in peripheral blood 3 weeks after the start of treatment was observed in patients with durable benefit (n of about 20, p = 0.022). Improved progression-free and overall survival was found to be associated with pretreatment peripheral blood TCR clonality below the median.

The time point label of this sample denotes: peripheral blood 6 weeks after treatment start. A cohort of more than 25 patients with locally advanced or metastatic urothelial carcinoma, treated at Memorial Sloan Kettering on a trial protocol, was included. Peripheral blood mononuclear cells were collected from each patient pretreatment and during treatment, giving between 1 and 8 total time points per patient. The Qiagen DNeasy Blood extraction kit was used to purify genomic DNA from total PBMCs and tumor samples. Collected pretreatment and during treatment, PBMCs were isolated and stored as previously described. Synthetic TCR analog templates were spiked into each PCR so that absolute template abundance could be estimated from read counts. The immunoSEQ assay used bias-controlled V and J gene primers to amplify TCRbeta CDR3 regions from genomic DNA. Sequencing of rearranged TCRbeta segments was performed at approximately 20X coverage. In the paper's pipeline: Clustering was used to correct sequencing errors, and CDR3s were annotated against IMGT so that V, D and J genes could be assigned. Only productive TCRbeta rearrangements were used in downstream analyses, excluding out-of-frame or stop-codon sequences. To compute clonality, Shannon entropy was normalized by the log of the number of unique productive sequences and then subtracted from one. Fisher's exact test with Benjamini-Hochberg correction, at a threshold of adjusted p below 0.01, was used to find clones that differed between time points or between blood and tumor. As stored in TCRdb, this immuneACCESS dataset retains in-frame rearrangements with V and J assigned. A fraction of the clones does not appear; measured against another copy, unresolved V genes explain less than half of the discrepancy, and the remainder lacks a known reason. Clone size and the V and J calls come from that table; the DNA yielded D and trimming. Within this sample are around 110,000 clones, with 75% to 90% of them counted one time only. Of the sample, more than 1.5% falls within the top ten clones.

Trimmed from V: 5 bases; trimmed from J: 2 bases; junction bases lacking a gene match: 6. Reading from cysteine to phenylalanine, the CDR3 counts 15 amino acids. Of all the DNA, just the CDR3 is kept, 45 bases in frame from base 1. The germline V gene encodes CDR1 SGHNT and CDR2 YENEEA. The starting material was PBMCs, obtained around atezolizumab (anti-PD-L1) treatment. This TCR derives from a man aged 55 to 70 with urothelial cancer. The chain uses TRBV11-3 and TRBJ2-7, and TRBD1 aligns with 10 junction nucleotides. The DNA sequence is as follows: TGTGCCAGCAGCCCGGACAGGGGGGTAACCTACGAGCAGTACTTC. This yields the protein CASSPDRGVTYEQYF.